Listed here are 19 T cell receptor beta chains from one sample, sequenced in a study of CD8+CD57+ T cells in acquired aplastic anemia. Profiles of TCR beta VDJ and CDR3 were generated from a genomic DNA template. TCRdb itself ran the reads through MiXCR, one entry per CDR3 protein. This table holds under 200,000 distinct CDR3 sequences, 48% found once. Sequenced patients had shown CD8+CD57+ cell expansion by flow cytometry. The sample comprised sorted CD4+, CD8+, or CD8+CD57+ T cells (not recorded which) from PBMCs. These receptor sequences come from a human donor with aplastic anemia.

This clonotype came up many times. The V and J genes are TRBV2 and TRBJ2-1, with D possibly being TRBD2 (6 bases). The CDR3 runs to 14 residues. The V and J ends lost 7 bases and 7 bases respectively, with 17 bases between them. CDR1 is SNHLY and CDR2 is FYNNEI in the germline V gene. CDR3 amino acids: CASTPRLDENEQFF. The CDR3, as DNA: TGTGCCAGCACCCCTCGACTAGACGAAAATGAGCAGTTCTTC.

Notes on this clonotype: A junction boundary mismatches the germline segment, possibly from a read error. The chain carries TRBV11-3 and TRBJ1-4; D possibly corresponds to TRBD1 (5 bases). The CDR3 extends over 14 amino acids. Germline V gives CDR1 SGHNT, CDR2 YENEEA. CDR3 amino acids: CASSDRATNERLFF. In DNA, the CDR3 is TGTGCCAGCAGCGACAGAGCAACTAATGAAAGACTGTTTTTT.

The rearrangement joins TRBV15 to TRBJ2-3, with 7 bases aligning to TRBD1. CDR1 and CDR2 from the germline V gene are LNHNV and YYDKDF (reference sequence). V lost 4 bases and J lost 4; bases outside the gene matches: 8. CDR3 length: 15 residues. This CDR3 reads CATSTIGTVADTQYF. In nucleotides, the CDR3 is TGTGCCACCAGCACCATCGGGACAGTCGCAGATACGCAGTATTTT.

This clonotype came up a few times. A read error is possible here, since a much larger clone lies one base away. The chain employs TRBV20-1 and TRBJ2-1; 10 bases align to TRBD2. CDR3 length: 19 amino acids. Germline V gene lookup returns CDR1 DFQATT and CDR2 SNEGSKA (reference sequence). Here the CDR3 reads CSARDRASGSPLSHNEQFF. The CDR3 coding sequence is TGCAGTGCTAGAGATCGGGCTAGCGGGAGCCCCCTCTCCCACAATGAGCAGTTCTTC.

Notes on this clonotype: The junction shows a germline mismatch at one end, possibly a read error. The V and J genes are TRBV20-1 and TRBJ1-1; D remains ambiguous. The CDR3 is 15 residues long. The V gene's germline CDR1 is DFQATT and CDR2 SNEGSKA (reference sequence). The CDR3 reads CSARGNGVSYTEAFF. CDR3 DNA sequence: TGCAGTGCGAGAGGTAACGGGGTCTCGTACACTGAAGCTTTCTTT.

The chain employs TRBV7-3 and TRBJ1-1, with D perhaps TRBD1 (6 bases). The CDR3 has 13 residues. Trimming took 3 bases from V and 6 from J, leaving 11 bases between them. From germline, CDR1 is SGHTA and CDR2 FQGTGA. Written as DNA, the CDR3 is TGTGCCAGCAGCTTCTACAGGGACTCTGAAGCTTTCTTT. Protein sequence: CASSFYRDSEAFF.

Many counts were recorded for this clonotype. V usage is TRBV4-3 and J usage is TRBJ1-4, with TRBD1 as a possible D gene (5 bases). CDR1 is LGHNA, CDR2 YSLEER, per germline. The CDR3 has 18 residues. Trimming shortened V by 0 bases and J by 6 bases, and 20 bases separated the two germline ends. CDR3 bases: TGCGCCAGCAGCCAAGACTTGAGGCAGGGTTTTGAAGATGAAAAACTGTTTTTT. The encoded protein is CASSQDLRQGFEDEKLFF.

This rearrangement joins TRBV3-1 to TRBJ2-7; 13 bases match TRBD2. Germline CDR1 reads LGHDT; CDR2 reads YNNKEL (reference sequence). Unmatched junction bases numbered 9, after V lost 5 bases and J lost 2 bases. CDR3 length equals 17 residues. CDR3 sequence (DNA): TGTGCCAGCAGCGTAGGCCGACTAGCGGGAGGCCCCTACGAGCAGTACTTC. Translated, it gives CASSVGRLAGGPYEQYF.

This clonotype was counted many times. This chain links TRBV20-1 with TRBJ1-2; D remains unclear. There are 13 residues in the CDR3. Trimming left V 6 bases short and J 8 bases short, with 19 bases between. CDR1 and CDR2 from the germline V gene are DFQATT and SNEGSKA (reference sequence). The CDR3 nucleotides read TGCAGTGCGAGATCTCAAACAGATGAGGGCTACACCTTC. Protein: CSARSQTDEGYTF.

The chain joins TRBV11-2 to TRBJ2-1; TRBD2 agrees at 14 bases. The CDR3 length is 17 residues. V trimming: 9 bases; J trimming: 8 bases; junction bases outside the gene matches: 15. Germline V gene lookup returns CDR1 SGHAT and CDR2 FQNNGV. The CDR3 spells CARPGLAGVCREDEQFF. In DNA, the CDR3 is TGTGCCAGACCGGGACTAGCGGGAGTATGCCGCGAGGATGAGCAGTTCTTC.

As to this clonotype: A much bigger clone sits one base away, suggesting this may be a read error. The CDR3 DNA reads TGCAGTGCTAGAGCCCGACGCTCCCAGTCCGAGCAGTACTTC. Its translation is CSARARRSQSEQYF. The V and J genes are TRBV20-1 and TRBJ2-7; D is unresolved. In germline, CDR1 is DFQATT, CDR2 SNEGSKA (reference sequence). Trimming took off 1 base at V and 6 bases at J, with 16 bases between the two ends. This CDR3 region has 14 residues.

In regard to this clonotype: This may be a read error, as it is one base from a much larger clone. CDR3: CAVRASGMGGSTGTQYF. DNA of the CDR3: TGTGCCGTACGGGCTAGCGGGATGGGGGGGAGCACAGGTACGCAGTATTTT. V is TRBV4-2 and J is TRBJ2-3; 9 bases agree with TRBD2. Germline assignment: CDR1 LGHNA and CDR2 YNFKEQ. CDR3 length: 17 residues.

This clonotype was recorded many times. This chain links TRBV5-1 with TRBJ1-2; the match to TRBD1 covers 9 bases. The CDR3 runs 14 residues. Germline loops: CDR1 SGHRS, CDR2 YFSETQ. Trimming removed 1 base from V and 7 bases from J; junction bases left unmatched: 5. The CDR3 sequence: CASSLTGGGSGYTF. CDR3 coding DNA: TGCGCCAGCAGCTTGACAGGGGGCGGATCTGGCTACACCTTC.

Turning to this clonotype: At one end the junction does not follow the germline gene, possibly because of a read error. The rearrangement links TRBV19 to TRBJ2-1; D remains unclear. This CDR3 comprises 13 residues. CDR1 is LNHDA and CDR2 is SQIVND in the germline V gene (reference sequence). Here the CDR3 reads CAGSLLAGEEQFF. The CDR3 bases are TGTGCCGGTAGTCTCCTGGCAGGTGAGGAGCAGTTCTTC.

The CDR3 bases are TGCAGTGCCTATGGTTTACGGGGCGGTGGCTACACCTTC. Its protein product is CSAYGLRGGGYTF. The chain joins TRBV20-1 to TRBJ1-2; D perhaps matches TRBD1 (5 bases). The CDR3 contains 13 residues. With 6 bases removed from V and 7 bases from J, the gap between germline ends came to 18 bases. Looked up from germline, CDR1 is DFQATT and CDR2 is SNEGSKA (reference sequence).

The gene calls are TRBV20-1 and TRBJ1-6, with D perhaps matching TRBD1 (5 bases). The CDR3 totals 14 residues. Trimming pared 3 bases from V and 6 bases from J, leaving 12 bases between. Germline V gene lookup returns CDR1 DFQATT and CDR2 SNEGSKA (reference sequence). The CDR3: CSASIGGINSPLHF. CDR3 nucleotide sequence: TGCAGTGCTAGTATCGGGGGGATTAATTCACCCCTCCACTTT.

This clonotype appeared many times. The chain uses TRBV7-2 and TRBJ2-7, with 10 bases matching TRBD2. This CDR3 is built from 15 residues. The V segment lost 7 bases and the J segment 4 bases; nucleotides outside the gene matches: 10. Germline values: CDR1 SGHTA, CDR2 FQGNSA. The CDR3 reads CASNVAGGLGYEQYF. The CDR3 region has the DNA TGTGCCAGCAACGTAGCGGGAGGTTTAGGGTACGAGCAGTACTTC.

The chain uses TRBV15 and TRBJ1-1; 10 bases match TRBD1. The V gene's germline CDR1 is LNHNV and CDR2 YYDKDF (reference sequence). The CDR3 sequence is 15 residues long. J was trimmed by 6 bases and V by 5 bases; bases with no gene match: 9. The CDR3 nucleotides are TGTGCCACCAGCGGTGGACAGGGGGTCAGGGCTGAAGCTTTCTTT. This sequence encodes CATSGGQGVRAEAFF.

This clonotype was seen more than once but under ten times. The chain couples TRBV19 to TRBJ1-2; D is ambiguous. The germline gives CDR1 LNHDA, CDR2 SQIVND (reference sequence). The CDR3 spans 14 residues. The germline V and J ends were trimmed by 3 bases and 4 bases, with 12 bases remaining between them. CDR3 bases: TGTGCCAGTAGTATCTTCTTGGAGGCCTATGGCTACACCTTC. It encodes CASSIFLEAYGYTF.